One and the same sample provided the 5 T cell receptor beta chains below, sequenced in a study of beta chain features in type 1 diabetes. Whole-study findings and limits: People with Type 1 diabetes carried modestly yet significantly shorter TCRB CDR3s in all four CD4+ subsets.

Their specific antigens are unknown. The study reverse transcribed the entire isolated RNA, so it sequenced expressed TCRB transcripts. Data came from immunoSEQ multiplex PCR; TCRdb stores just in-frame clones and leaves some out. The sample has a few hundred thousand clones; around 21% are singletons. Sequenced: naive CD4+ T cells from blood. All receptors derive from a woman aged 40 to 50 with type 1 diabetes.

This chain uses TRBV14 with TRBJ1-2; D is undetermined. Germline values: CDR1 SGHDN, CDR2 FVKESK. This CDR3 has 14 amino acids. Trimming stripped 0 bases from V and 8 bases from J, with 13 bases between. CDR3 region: CASSQDIGSGGYTF. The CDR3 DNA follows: TGTGCCAGCAGCCAAGATATCGGGTCCGGAGGCTACACCTTC.

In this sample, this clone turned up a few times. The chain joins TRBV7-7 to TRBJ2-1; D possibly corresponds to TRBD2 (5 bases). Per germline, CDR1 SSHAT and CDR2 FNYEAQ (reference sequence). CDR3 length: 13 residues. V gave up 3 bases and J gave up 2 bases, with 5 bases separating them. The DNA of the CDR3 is TGTGCCAGCAGCTTCGGGACCTACAATGAGCAGTTCTTC. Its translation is CASSFGTYNEQFF.

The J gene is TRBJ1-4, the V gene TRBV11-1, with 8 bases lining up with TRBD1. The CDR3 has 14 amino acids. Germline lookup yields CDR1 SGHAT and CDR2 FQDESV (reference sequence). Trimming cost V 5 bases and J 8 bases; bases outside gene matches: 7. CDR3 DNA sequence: TGTGCCAGCAGCCTCGGACAGGGAGGCGAAAAACTGTTTTTT. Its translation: CASSLGQGGEKLFF.

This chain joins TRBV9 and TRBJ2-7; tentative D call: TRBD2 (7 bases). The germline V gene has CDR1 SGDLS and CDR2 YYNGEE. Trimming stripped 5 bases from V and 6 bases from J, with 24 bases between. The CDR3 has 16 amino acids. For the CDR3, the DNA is TGTGCCAGCAGTTCGGGGGCGGGAGATCTTTCGGGCGAGCAGTACTTC. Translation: CASSSGAGDLSGEQYF.

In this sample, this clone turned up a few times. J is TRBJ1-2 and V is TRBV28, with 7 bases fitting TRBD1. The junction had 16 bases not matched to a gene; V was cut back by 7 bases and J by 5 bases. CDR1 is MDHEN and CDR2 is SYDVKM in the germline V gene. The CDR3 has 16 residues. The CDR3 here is CASTPAGGQPFYGYTF. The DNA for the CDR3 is TGTGCCAGCACTCCGGCGGGGGGACAGCCTTTTTATGGCTACACCTTC.